This TCR beta chain originates from a study of shared clonotypes between healthy human individuals. Findings and limits, study-wide: The study found lower generation probabilities in non-shared clonotypes than in those shared by all four donors. Deeper or shallower sequencing was expected to change how clonotypes are shared among donors.

As for this clone: Its cognate antigen is unknown.

Each replicate PCR on the sorted subsets used 200 to 250 ng DNA (approximately 33,000 T cell genomes). The assay was immunoSEQ multiplex PCR, and TCRdb's table has in-frame clones only and misses some. The repertoire holds about 2.5 million clones, with 92% as singletons. Germline V gene data show CDR1 as MDHEN and CDR2 as SYDVKM. The CDR3 sequence is 14 residues long. The J segment lost 4 bases and the V segment lost 3 bases, leaving 3 bases of the junction unmatched. The donor cohort consisted entirely of Caucasian adults residing in Nashville, Tennessee. The source of this sequence is a man younger than 35 in good health. Some clones in this sample may be carry-over from other donors' samples. The specimen sequenced was naive CD4+ T cells from PBMCs. Stated subset: CD45RA+ positively selected. J is TRBJ1-5 and V is TRBV28, with TRBD1 matching over 7 bases. CDR3 DNA: TGTGCCAGCAGTTTGTGGACAGGAAATCAGCCCCAGCATTTT. It is translated as CASSLWTGNQPQHF. The full variable domain, rest sourced from reference TRBV28 and TRBJ1-5, is DVKVTQSSRYLVKRTGEKVFLECVQDMDHENMFWYRQDPGLGLRLIYFSYDVKMKEKGDIPEGYSVSREKKERFSLILESASTNQTSMYLCASSLWTGNQPQHFGDGTRLSIL.